These T cell receptor beta chains were read from a single sample in a study of blood T cell repertoires in COVID-19. The protocol was immunoSEQ multiplex PCR, while the TCRdb copy is restricted to in-frame clones and leaves out a portion. The table lists about 54,000 clones, 75% to 85% of them singletons. The sequenced sample was peripheral blood. All receptors derive from a human donor in a cohort sampled during active COVID-19. Both conserved end residues are part of each CDR3. A D gene is named only where the DNA matches it firmly. Some rows have no size entry. The others give once, few or many, or a class for an expanded clone.

.	TRBD2	TRBJ2-2	TRBV28	CASSRLRLAGAGELFF	TGTGCCAGCAGCCGACTCCGCCTAGCGGGAGCCGGGGAGCTGTTTTTT
once	TRBD2	TRBJ2-3	TRBV11-3	CASSYGGDADTQYF	TGTGCCAGCTCTTACGGGGGGGACGCAGATACGCAGTATTTT
.	TRBD1	TRBJ2-2	TRBV28	CASRDPGQGSGELFF	TGTGCCAGCAGAGATCCGGGACAGGGATCCGGGGAGCTGTTTTTT
.	.	TRBJ2-7	TRBV28	CASSPPAGHYEQYF	TGTGCCAGCAGTCCACCAGCAGGTCACTACGAGCAGTACTTC
.	.	TRBJ2-2	TRBV5-4	CASSPGSGNTGELFF	TGTGCCAGCAGCCCCGGCAGCGGGAACACCGGGGAGCTGTTTTTT
.	.	TRBJ1-6	TRBV12-3/TRBV12-4	CASSLDRITPLHF	TGTGCCAGCAGTTTGGACAGAATTACACCCCTCCACTTT
.	TRBD2	TRBJ2-7	TRBV27	CASSKRLAGGDEQYF	TGTGCCAGCAGTAAAAGACTAGCGGGAGGAGATGAGCAGTACTTC
.	TRBD1	TRBJ1-6	TRBV2	CASSETNRGGSPLHF	TGTGCCAGCAGTGAAACTAACAGGGGGGGTTCACCCCTCCACTTT
.	TRBD2	TRBJ2-3	TRBV5-4	CASSPEGPSGSRGDTQYF	TGTGCCAGCAGCCCGGAGGGGCCTAGCGGGAGTCGGGGAGATACGCAGTATTTT
.	.	TRBJ2-6	TRBV27	CASMRPGSGANVLTF	TGTGCCAGCATGAGACCGGGCTCTGGGGCCAACGTCCTGACTTTC
.	TRBD1	TRBJ2-5	TRBV19	CASSKGQGARGETQYF	TGTGCCAGTAGTAAGGGACAGGGGGCGCGAGGGGAGACCCAGTACTTC
.	TRBD1	TRBJ1-2	TRBV5-6	CASSDGQGAYGYTF	TGTGCCAGCAGCGACGGACAGGGGGCCTATGGCTACACCTTC
once	.	TRBJ2-7	TRBV3-1/TRBV3-2	CASSQERFSSYEQYF	TGTGCCAGCAGCCAGGAGAGATTTTCCAGCTACGAGCAGTACTTC
.	.	TRBJ2-5	TRBV25-1	CASSESRETQYF	TGTGCCAGCAGTGAATCCAGGGAGACCCAGTACTTC
.	.	TRBJ2-3	TRBV6-2/TRBV6-3	CASTPRLGGDTQYF	TGTGCCAGCACCCCACGGCTAGGGGGAGATACGCAGTATTTT
.	TRBD2	TRBJ2-3	TRBV6-2/TRBV6-3	CASSYDSGVADTQYF	TGTGCCAGCAGTTACGATAGCGGGGTCGCAGATACGCAGTATTTT
.	.	TRBJ2-7	TRBV9	CASSVGTASYEQYF	TGTGCCAGCAGCGTAGGGACAGCCTCCTACGAGCAGTACTTC
.	.	TRBJ1-5	TRBV6-2/TRBV6-3	CASSPRNQPQHF	TGTGCCAGCAGCCCTCGGAATCAGCCCCAGCATTTT
.	.	TRBJ2-2	TRBV11-3	CASSFPSGGSRTGELFF	TGTGCCAGCAGCTTCCCCAGTGGGGGGTCGAGAACCGGGGAGCTGTTTTTT
.	.	TRBJ2-3	TRBV27	CASSLSGASTDTQYF	TGTGCCAGCAGTTTATCGGGGGCTAGCACAGATACGCAGTATTTT
once	TRBD1	TRBJ2-7	TRBV28	CASRGTDGYEQYF	TGTGCCAGCAGGGGGACAGACGGCTACGAGCAGTACTTC
.	.	TRBJ2-5	TRBV5-6	CASSLVGVFETQYF	TGTGCCAGCAGCTTGGTCGGGGTCTTCGAGACCCAGTACTTC
.	TRBD2	TRBJ2-3	TRBV9	CASSKGTSGSSTDTQYF	TGTGCCAGCAGCAAAGGGACTAGCGGGTCTAGCACAGATACGCAGTATTTT
.	TRBD1	TRBJ1-5	TRBV19	CASRMTGGGQPQHF	TGTGCCAGTAGGATGACAGGGGGCGGTCAGCCCCAGCATTTT
.	.	TRBJ1-4	TRBV2	CASSATGLDEKLFF	TGTGCCAGCAGTGCGACAGGTTTGGATGAAAAACTGTTTTTT
.	.	TRBJ1-6	TRBV14	CASSDRFFNSPLHF	TGTGCCAGCAGCGACAGATTTTTTAATTCACCCCTCCACTTT
.	.	TRBJ1-6	TRBV18	CASEDTGHSPLHF	TGTGCCAGCGAAGACACAGGGCATTCACCCCTCCACTTT
.	TRBD2	TRBJ2-1	TRBV7-2	CASSSTSGVYNEQFF	TGTGCCAGCAGTTCGACTAGCGGGGTATACAATGAGCAGTTCTTC
.	.	TRBJ2-7	TRBV24-1	CATSDLLPPYEQYF	TGTGCCACCAGTGATTTGCTACCACCCTACGAGCAGTACTTC
.	TRBD1	TRBJ2-5	TRBV5-1	CASSLPEGTDQETQYF	TGCGCCAGCAGCCTCCCCGAAGGGACAGACCAAGAGACCCAGTACTTC
few	TRBD1	TRBJ2-7	TRBV6-6	CASSSRPGQGQAGQYF	TGTGCCAGCAGTTCGCGACCGGGACAGGGGCAGGCGGGGCAGTACTTC
.	.	TRBJ1-2	TRBV9	CASSSLGGNYGYTF	TGTGCCAGCAGCTCACTGGGGGGGAACTATGGCTACACCTTC
.	TRBD2	TRBJ2-4	TRBV18	CASSPTLAGVWNIQYF	TGTGCCAGCTCACCTACCCTAGCGGGAGTTTGGAACATTCAGTACTTC
once	TRBD2	TRBJ2-7	TRBV7-9	CASSAQLLAGGSYEQYF	TGTGCCAGCAGCGCACAACTCCTAGCGGGAGGATCCTACGAGCAGTACTTC
.	.	TRBJ2-4	TRBV28	CASSLEGGGPTKNIQYF	TGTGCCAGCAGCCTTGAGGGGGGAGGGCCGACCAAAAACATTCAGTACTTC
.	TRBD2	TRBJ2-7	TRBV13	CASSQEGLAGRTPYEQYF	TGTGCCAGCAGCCAAGAGGGGCTAGCGGGACGAACGCCCTACGAGCAGTACTTC
once	TRBD1	TRBJ2-2	TRBV7-2	CASSKEGGQGVTGELFF	TGTGCCAGCAGCAAAGAGGGAGGACAGGGGGTCACCGGGGAGCTGTTTTTT
.	.	TRBJ1-4	TRBV28	CASSLAGSNEKLFF	TGTGCCAGCAGTTTGGCAGGGTCTAATGAAAAACTGTTTTTT
.	TRBD2	TRBJ2-7	TRBV6-5	CASSLAGGSHEQYF	TGTGCCAGCAGCCTAGCGGGAGGGTCCCACGAGCAGTACTTC
.	.	TRBJ2-3	TRBV5-4	CASSLRRDRGTDTQYF	TGTGCCAGCAGCTTGAGGCGGGATAGGGGCACAGATACGCAGTATTTT
.	.	TRBJ2-7	TRBV7-8	CASSLRETRAYEQYF	TGTGCCAGCAGCTTGCGGGAAACGCGGGCCTACGAGCAGTACTTC
.	.	TRBJ2-1	TRBV5-1	CASSLGHLSEQFF	TGCGCCAGCAGCTTGGGGCATCTCAGTGAGCAGTTCTTC
.	.	TRBJ2-3	TRBV5-1	CASSSLTSTDTQYF	TGCGCCAGCAGCTCCCTTACTAGCACAGATACGCAGTATTTT
.	TRBD2	TRBJ2-7	TRBV5-4	CAVGGNWTTTLPKIYEQYF	TGTGCCGTGGGAGGGAACTGGACCACTACACTCCCTAAGATCTACGAGCAGTACTTC
.	.	TRBJ1-5	TRBV28	CASSFSRGSSGQPQHF	TGTGCCAGCAGTTTTTCGCGAGGGAGTTCCGGTCAGCCCCAGCATTTT
.	.	TRBJ2-3	TRBV27	CASSPRDFTDTQYF	TGTGCCAGCAGTCCCCGGGACTTCACAGATACGCAGTATTTT
.	TRBD2	TRBJ2-7	TRBV5-1	CASSLGEGLVGEQYF	TGCGCCAGCAGCTTGGGGGAGGGCTTAGTGGGCGAGCAGTACTTC
.	.	TRBJ2-1	TRBV6-2/TRBV6-3	CASSPGHPLSNEQFF	TGTGCCAGCAGCCCGGGACACCCCCTTTCCAATGAGCAGTTCTTC
.	.	TRBJ2-7	TRBV11-2	CASSFRGYEQYF	TGTGCCAGCAGCTTCCGGGGCTACGAGCAGTACTTC
.	.	TRBJ2-6	TRBV5-1	CASSLAEAGANVLTF	TGCGCCAGCAGCTTGGCAGAGGCTGGGGCCAACGTCCTGACTTTC
few	.	TRBJ2-1	TRBV5-4	CASSADRNNEQFF	TGTGCCAGCAGCGCCGACAGGAACAATGAGCAGTTCTTC
.	TRBD1	TRBJ1-3	TRBV30	CAWSGQGVGNTIYF	TGTGCCTGGAGCGGACAGGGGGTCGGAAACACCATATATTTT
.	.	TRBJ1-2	TRBV28	CASSLFGGDEGNYGYTF	TGTGCCAGCAGTTTATTTGGGGGGGACGAGGGTAACTATGGCTACACCTTC
.	TRBD1	TRBJ2-3	TRBV5-1	CASSLYGDSATDTQYF	TGCGCCAGCAGCTTGTATGGGGACAGCGCCACAGATACGCAGTATTTT
.	TRBD1	TRBJ1-2	TRBV29-1	CSVTTGYGYTF	TGCAGCGTCACGACAGGGTATGGCTACACCTTC
.	.	TRBJ2-7	TRBV6-6	CASSHRGIRYHEQYF	TGTGCCAGCAGTCACCGGGGAATAAGGTATCACGAGCAGTACTTC
.	.	TRBJ2-1	TRBV1	CTSSQDRRRSSYNEQFF	TGCACCAGCAGCCAAGATCGACGGCGGAGCTCCTACAATGAGCAGTTCTTC
.	TRBD1	TRBJ1-5	TRBV19	CASIPDRGDQPQHF	TGTGCCAGTATCCCGGACAGGGGGGATCAGCCCCAGCATTTT
.	TRBD2	TRBJ2-1	TRBV12-5	CASGRGGVHEQFF	TGTGCTAGTGGTCGGGGGGGTGTCCATGAGCAGTTCTTC